This TCR beta chain appears in the sequencing data of a study of shared clonotypes between healthy human individuals. The ends lost 3 bases at V and 0 bases at J; junction bases unmatched: 4. The germline gives CDR1 SQVTM, CDR2 ANQGSEA. The CDR3 has 15 residues. The protocol was immunoSEQ multiplex PCR, while the TCRdb copy is restricted to in-frame clones and leaves out a portion. The sample gives almost 700,000 clones, just over 90% of which show up once; 20% to 25% is in the top ten. The naive CD8 fraction comprised CD45RO-negative cells positively selected for CCR7 and excluded terminally differentiated effector memory CD45RA+ cells. Comment on this clone: Other DNA variants within this sample encode the same CDR3.

The specimen sequenced was naive CD8+ T cells sorted from blood. This receptor was identified in a young man in good health. The V gene is TRBV29-1, the J gene TRBJ2-1; 8 bases are shared with TRBD2. CDR3: CSVEGLAGSYNEQFF. For the CDR3, the DNA is TGCAGCGTTGAGGGCCTAGCGGGCTCCTACAATGAGCAGTTCTTC.